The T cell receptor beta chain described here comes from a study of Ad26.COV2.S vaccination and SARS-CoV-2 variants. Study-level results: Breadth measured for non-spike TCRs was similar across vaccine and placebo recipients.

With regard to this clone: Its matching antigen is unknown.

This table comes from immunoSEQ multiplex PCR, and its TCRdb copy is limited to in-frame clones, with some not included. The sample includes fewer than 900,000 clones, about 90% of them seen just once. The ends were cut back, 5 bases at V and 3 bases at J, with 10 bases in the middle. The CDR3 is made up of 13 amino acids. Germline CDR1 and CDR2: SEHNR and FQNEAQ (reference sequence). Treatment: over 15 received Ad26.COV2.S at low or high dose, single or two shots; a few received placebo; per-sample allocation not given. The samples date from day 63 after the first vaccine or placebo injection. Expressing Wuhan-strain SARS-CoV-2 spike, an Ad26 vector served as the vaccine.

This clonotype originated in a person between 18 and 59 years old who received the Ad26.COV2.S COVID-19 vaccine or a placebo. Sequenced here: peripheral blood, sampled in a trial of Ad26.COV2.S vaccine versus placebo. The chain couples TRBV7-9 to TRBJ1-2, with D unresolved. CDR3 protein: CASSPTAYYGYTF. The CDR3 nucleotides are TGTGCCAGCAGCCCCACAGCTTACTATGGCTACACCTTC.